A selection of T cell receptor beta chains follows, all from one sample in a study of shared clonotypes between healthy human individuals. Using immunoSEQ multiplex PCR, the repertoire was profiled, and TCRdb retains in-frame clones only, with some absent. The table records a few million clones, approximately 93% of them present only once. The sequenced material came from naive CD4+ T cells from PBMCs. Receptors were obtained from a man aged 18 to 29 in good health. Some clones in this sample may be carry-over from other donors' samples. Both conserved end residues are part of each CDR3.

>TRBV7-2|TRBJ2-7
CASSSGGTPSYEQYF
>TRBV7-6|TRBJ2-7
CASSLEVPGGEQYF
>TRBV7-9|TRBJ1-2
CASSLVGTQSARYTF
>TRBV11-1|TRBJ2-7
CASSPSRRGGYEQYF
>TRBV6-4|TRBJ1-2
CASKPYEGSYGYTF
>TRBV9|TRBJ2-6
CASSLSGRAGANVLTF
>TRBV2|TRBJ2-1
CASSNAGSYNEQFF
>TRBV6-5|TRBJ2-7
CASSLTAGASYEQYF
>TRBV15|TRBJ1-1
CATSRDQVAFF
>TRBV6-5|TRBJ1-2
CASSLGAANYGYTF
>TRBV28|TRBJ2-2
CASSNNPGQGGAGELFF
>TRBV19|TRBJ2-7
CASSIRGLGNEQYF
>TRBV19|TRBJ2-7
CASSIQGGESSYEQYF
>TRBV7-3|TRBJ1-1
CASSLQRLNTEAFF
>TRBV5-1|TRBJ2-3
CASSLGAAHTDTQYF
>TRBV7-9|-
CASSSTGGIWDEQYF
>TRBV7-9|TRBJ2-1
CASSFPGSSYNEQFF
>TRBV7-2|TRBJ2-7
CASSDQRGYEQYF
>TRBV4-3|TRBJ2-3
CASSQDTGGPSRDTQYF
>TRBV28|TRBJ2-1
CASSGGGSYNEQFF
>TRBV5-1|TRBJ2-5
CASSPLAGRQETQYF
>TRBV27|TRBJ2-7
CASAEGTGFYEQYF
>TRBV2|TRBJ2-7
CASSENWGNYEQYF
>TRBV6-1|TRBJ2-2
CASSQGQVNTGELFF
>TRBV2|TRBJ2-2
CASEPEVTGELFF
>TRBV6-5|TRBJ2-7
CASSYPGKAIYEQYF
>TRBV2|TRBJ1-1
CASKVVSTEAFF
>TRBV7-9|TRBJ1-1
CASSQEALVTEAFF
>TRBV28|TRBJ1-1
CASSLFSAMNTEAFF
>TRBV5-4|TRBJ2-1
CASSLFGREQFF
>TRBV10-2|TRBJ2-2
CASSDSGGTGELFF
>TRBV6-1|TRBJ2-5
CASSVGLAAPTQYF
>TRBV9|TRBJ2-7
CASSVGGLAVPYEQYF
>TRBV5-6|TRBJ2-1
CASSLRLAGPQQFF
>TRBV10-2|TRBJ1-2
CASRANYGYTF
>TRBV5-1|TRBJ1-2
CASSWTAGTDGYTF
>TRBV10-3|TRBJ1-5
CAIRDDSGTNNQPQHF
>TRBV9|TRBJ2-5
CASSPQSDLGETQYF
>TRBV7-9|TRBJ2-5
CASSTRLGQGETQYF
>TRBV25-1|TRBJ2-4
CASKRRAKNIQYF
>TRBV6-4|TRBJ1-2
CASSESEGYTF
>TRBV5-6|TRBJ2-2
CASSWARLLSGELFF
>TRBV5-6|TRBJ2-7
CASSLFSLRDSYEQYF
>TRBV28|TRBJ2-3
CASSSPQGGGGSGRALGTQYF
>TRBV15|TRBJ1-1
CATSIPPRTREAFF
>TRBV7-9|TRBJ2-7
CASSLLGRGLGEQYF
>TRBV6-5|TRBJ2-3
CASGRGSMPDTQYF
>TRBV18|TRBJ2-7
CASSPGLVSEQYF
>TRBV28|TRBJ1-1
CASSPLVSNTEAFF
>TRBV5-1|TRBJ2-3
CASSLDPLAGGGDTQYF
>TRBV27|TRBJ1-1
CASSLVGAGGRTGNTEAFF